This TCR beta chain was retrieved from a study of cytomegalovirus exposure and HLA in healthy donors. Notes on the study in general: It was reportedly the case that the classifier diagnosed cytomegalovirus status with high specificity and sensitivity. Researchers counted 164 TCR beta chains as cytomegalovirus-associated. Earlier analysis yielded a pattern in which most TCR beta V segments were productive about 90% or about 30% of the time.

Primers included in the PCR were 60 Vbeta and 13 Jbeta primers. The repertoire was sequenced with immunoSEQ multiplex PCR; TCRdb's copy has only in-frame clones and lacks some. The sample carries 110,000 to 150,000 clones, 55% to 85% recorded once. Points on this clone: Its antigen is not known.

CDR3 length equals 14 residues. J was trimmed by 5 bases and V by 1 base; bases with no gene match: 2. Germline loops: CDR1 SGHRS, CDR2 YFSETQ. The chain uses TRBV5-1 and TRBJ1-5; TRBD1 matches at 8 bases. The TCR comes from a man between 35 and 55 years old in good health and CMV-seronegative. The sequencing sample was made of PBMCs. The CDR3 coding sequence is TGCGCCAGCAGCTTGACAGGGGGAGATCAGCCCCAGCATTTT. Amino acid sequence: CASSLTGGDQPQHF.